This TCR beta chain came from a study of response to subunit inactivated influenza vaccine. Overall study findings and caveats: There was a suggestion from the authors that each seasonal influenza vaccination recruits few new T cells.

From germline, CDR1 is SQVTM and CDR2 ANQGSEA. This CDR3 is 19 amino acids long. Trimming removed 2 bases from V and 2 bases from J, with 25 bases in between. This clonotype appeared many times. Its specificity is unknown. A single record per CDR3 protein comes from TCRdb applying MiXCR to the RT-PCR reads. The table records about 570,000 distinct CDR3 sequences, 10% to 12% of them present only once. This sample was shared with a second study, whose subject was T cells expressing NK-cell markers. In that study: 5'RACE template switching with UMIs generated TCR beta cDNA. Sorted CD3+CD56-NKG2C+, CD3+CD56+NKG2C- and CD3+CD56+NKG2C+ T cells were the source of the TCR beta repertoires. In the group of eight sequenced donors, seven were HCMV-seropositive and one was seronegative. Sorting was restricted to alpha-beta TCR T cells by an anti-gamma-delta TCR antibody in several experiments.

The rearrangement links TRBV29-1 to TRBJ2-1, with D perhaps given as TRBD1 or TRBD2 (6 bases each). The sequencing here drew on PBMCs from blood, taken on the day of vaccination. This receptor was identified in a man between 45 and 60 years old who received an inactivated influenza vaccine. The CDR3: CSVETQGWGREEPYNEQFF. CDR3 DNA: TGCAGCGTTGAAACGCAGGGATGGGGGCGGGAAGAGCCCTACAATGAGCAGTTCTTC.